One and the same sample provided the 23 T cell receptor beta chains below, sequenced in a study of CD8+ T cells in alopecia areata. TCR sequencing used cDNA made by reverse transcription of extracted RNA. Profiled with immunoSEQ multiplex PCR; TCRdb holds only in-frame clones, not every one. The table has 90,000 to 120,000 clones, about 50% seen once; the top ten hold 20% to 25%. Sequenced: NKG2D-low CD8+ T cells sorted from blood. The origin of the receptors is a human donor with alopecia areata.

The CDR3 DNA reads as TGTGCCAGCAGCTTGGGCGGTGGGAGCTCTGGAAACACCATATATTTT. Its protein is CASSLGGGSSGNTIYF. The chain recombines TRBV5-6 with TRBJ1-3; D unresolved. Deletions cut 0 bases from V and 0 bases from J, with 10 bases between. The CDR3 contains 16 residues. Germline lookup yields CDR1 SGHDT and CDR2 YYEEEE.

V is TRBV6-5 and J is TRBJ2-7, with 10 bases identical to TRBD2. The CDR3 consists of 15 residues. With 6 bases clipped from V and 5 bases from J, the junction kept 10 bases outside the gene matches. Germline CDR1 is MNHEY and CDR2 is SVGAGI. The CDR3 DNA reads as TGTGCCAGCAGAAACCTTCTAGCGGGAGAACACGAGCAGTACTTC. Translated, it gives CASRNLLAGEHEQYF.

This clone came up a few times. The genes are TRBV29-1 and TRBJ1-4; D may be TRBD1 (5 bases). CDR1 is SQVTM, CDR2 ANQGSEA, per germline. V was trimmed by 4 bases and J by 5 bases, leaving 11 bases between them. The CDR3 runs 13 residues. CDR3 protein: CSVAGTMNEKLFF. The CDR3 DNA follows: TGCAGCGTTGCGGGGACGATGAATGAAAAACTGTTTTTT.

There are a few counts of this clone. This CDR3 is CASAGFVQETQYF. The CDR3, as DNA: TGTGCCAGCGCCGGGTTTGTACAAGAGACCCAGTACTTC. This chain links TRBV7-9 with TRBJ2-5, with D hard to call. CDR1 is SEHNR, CDR2 FQNEAQ, per germline (reference sequence). The V gene lost 8 bases and the J gene lost 2 bases, with 12 bases spanning the gap. This CDR3 spans 13 amino acids.

The chain recombines TRBV7-3 with TRBJ2-7, with D unclear. The CDR3 runs to 12 residues. V shed 3 bases and J shed 0 bases, with 3 bases lying between them. Germline lookup yields CDR1 SGHTA and CDR2 FQGTGA. CDR3 loop: CASSFPSYEQYF. The CDR3 DNA reads TGTGCCAGCAGCTTTCCCTCCTACGAGCAGTACTTC.

The V gene is TRBV27, the J gene TRBJ2-1, with 7 bases that match TRBD2. Germline loops: CDR1 MNHEY, CDR2 SMNVEV (reference sequence). The ends lost 7 bases at V and 7 bases at J; junction bases unmatched: 13. This CDR3 contains 15 residues. CDR3 DNA: TGTGCCAGCACGCTGATGGCGGGAGCCTTAAATGAGCAGTTCTTC. This translates into CASTLMAGALNEQFF.

The table lists this clone with a few counts. CDR3: CASSGRQGEQETQYF. The CDR3 region has the DNA TGTGCCAGCAGCGGACGACAGGGCGAGCAAGAGACCCAGTACTTC. The chain employs TRBV7-6 and TRBJ2-5; 7 bases are a match to TRBD1. V lost 5 bases and J lost 2; bases outside the gene matches: 8. Germline CDR1 and CDR2: SGHVS and FNYEAQ. CDR3 length: 15 amino acids.

The J gene is TRBJ2-7, the V gene TRBV10-2; D not certain. V gave up 3 bases and J gave up 4 bases, with 4 bases separating them. The CDR3 consists of 11 residues. Germline V CDR1 and CDR2: WSHSY, SAAADI. CDR3 region: CASSDSYEQYF. CDR3 in DNA: TGCGCCAGCAGTGATTCTTACGAGCAGTACTTC.

The V call is TRBV19, the J call TRBJ2-2, with D possibly being TRBD1 or TRBD2 (5 bases each). The germline V gene encodes CDR1 LNHDA and CDR2 SQIVND (reference sequence). This CDR3 has 15 amino acids. Trimming pared 4 bases from V and 0 bases from J, leaving 9 bases between. DNA for the CDR3: TGTGCCAGTAGTAGGGGGAATTCGAACACCGGGGAGCTGTTTTTT. It is translated as CASSRGNSNTGELFF.

The chain couples TRBV7-8 to TRBJ1-2; the D is unclear. Germline V gene data show CDR1 as SGHVS and CDR2 as FQNEAQ. V was shortened by 5 bases and J by 6 bases, with 19 bases between the two germline ends. This CDR3 is built from 15 residues. The CDR3 DNA reads TGTGCCAGCAGCGCCCCTTGGGGATTTCGCGATGGCTACACCTTC. This sequence encodes CASSAPWGFRDGYTF.

The chain recombines TRBV6-5 with TRBJ2-6; no firm D call. The CDR3 is made up of 14 amino acids. The germline gives CDR1 MNHEY, CDR2 SVGAGI. V lost 6 bases to trimming and J lost 0 bases, with 6 bases between them. CDR3 protein: CASRRNSGANVLTF. CDR3 coding DNA: TGTGCCAGCAGAAGAAACTCTGGGGCCAACGTCCTGACTTTC.

The chain has TRBV19 and TRBJ2-3; no clear D. CDR3 length: 15 residues. Germline V lookup: CDR1 LNHDA, CDR2 SQIVND (reference sequence). V was pared by 1 base and J by 4 bases, with 12 bases between. DNA of the CDR3: TGTGCCAGTAGTATAGTAGTCACGGGCGCAGATACGCAGTATTTT. This sequence encodes CASSIVVTGADTQYF.

This rearrangement joins TRBV11-2 to TRBJ2-3, with D possibly being TRBD1 (6 bases). V dropped 1 base and J dropped 3 bases, with 17 bases sitting between them. CDR1 and CDR2 from the germline V gene are SGHAT and FQNNGV. This CDR3 spans 17 amino acids. As DNA, the CDR3 is TGTGCCAGCAGCTTAGTAGGTTCAGGGGAGAGGACAGATACGCAGTATTTT. Protein product: CASSLVGSGERTDTQYF. The full variable domain, its missing parts supplied by reference TRBV11-2 and TRBJ2-3, is EAGVAQSPRYKIIEKRQSVAFWCNPISGHATLYWYQQILGQGPKLLIQFQNNGVVDDSQLPKDRFSAERLKGVDSTLKIQPAKLEDSAVYLCASSLVGSGERTDTQYFGPGTRLTVL.

The DNA of the CDR3 is TGTGCCAGCAGTTATGCTAGCGCCCGGGCCTCCTACAATGAGCAGTTCTTC. Translated: CASSYASARASYNEQFF. The genes are TRBV7-6 and TRBJ2-1; D is perhaps TRBD2 (6 bases). With 6 bases removed from V and 0 bases from J, the gap between germline ends came to 18 bases. The V gene's germline CDR1 is SGHVS and CDR2 FNYEAQ. The length of the CDR3 is 17 residues.

The chain employs TRBV7-9 and TRBJ2-3; a weak D match, TRBD1 (6 bases). Trimming pared 7 bases from V and 2 bases from J, leaving 13 bases between. CDR1 is SEHNR, CDR2 FQNEAQ, per germline (reference sequence). The CDR3 extends over 14 amino acids. The CDR3: CASNTGTSTDTQYF. The CDR3 DNA reads as TGTGCCAGCAACACAGGGACATCCACAGATACGCAGTATTTT.

The V and J genes are TRBV20-1 and TRBJ1-1; D ambiguous. Per germline, CDR1 DFQATT and CDR2 SNEGSKA (reference sequence). The CDR3 runs 11 residues. Trimming cost V 6 bases and J 6 bases, with 11 bases left between them. In DNA form, the CDR3 reads TGCAGTGCGGCCCCGGGCGCTGAAGCTTTCTTT. It specifies CSAAPGAEAFF.

V usage is TRBV7-9 and J usage is TRBJ1-1; D ambiguous. Germline lookup yields CDR1 SEHNR and CDR2 FQNEAQ (reference sequence). V lost 6 bases to trimming and J lost 5 bases, with 7 bases between them. The length of the CDR3 is 11 residues. CDR3 nucleotide sequence: TGTGCCAGCAGTATGGGGACTGAAGCTTTCTTT. Protein sequence: CASSMGTEAFF.

This sequence joins TRBV2 and TRBJ2-5, with 9 bases aligning to TRBD2. V shed 7 bases, J shed 3 bases, and the junction held 12 bases outside the gene matches. Germline CDR1 is SNHLY and CDR2 is FYNNEI. The CDR3 consists of 16 residues. CDR3 sequence reads: CASIARHGGREETQYF. The CDR3 region has the DNA TGTGCCAGCATAGCCCGTCACGGCGGGAGGGAAGAGACCCAGTACTTC.

The V gene is TRBV7-9, the J gene TRBJ2-4, with D maybe TRBD2 (6 bases). V was pared by 3 bases and J by 4 bases, with 13 bases between. This CDR3 is 15 amino acids long. The germline V gene encodes CDR1 SEHNR and CDR2 FQNEAQ (reference sequence). The DNA for the CDR3 is TGTGCCAGCAGCTTCCGACTAGAGGGGAAAAACATTCAGTACTTC. It specifies CASSFRLEGKNIQYF.

Here the CDR3 reads CASSVASGSTDTQYF. DNA for the CDR3: TGTGCCAGCAGTGTGGCTAGCGGAAGCACAGATACGCAGTATTTT. The V and J genes are TRBV6-4 and TRBJ2-3; 7 nucleotides line up with TRBD2. Germline-derived CDR1 and CDR2 are MRHNA and SNTAGT. CDR3 length equals 15 residues. V dropped 4 bases and J dropped 0; count of bases not matched to a gene: 4.

The chain has TRBV27 and TRBJ1-2, with D perhaps matching TRBD1 (6 bases). V was cut by 6 bases and J by 8 bases, with 10 bases left in between. The germline V gene encodes CDR1 MNHEY and CDR2 SMNVEV (reference sequence). CDR3 length: 11 residues. The CDR3 here is CASSAGEGYTF. CDR3 nucleotides: TGTGCCAGCAGCGCAGGGGAGGGCTACACCTTC.

This chain joins TRBV4-1 and TRBJ2-7; D gene uncertain. Per germline, CDR1 MGHRA and CDR2 YSYEKL. V shed 4 bases and J shed 1 base, with 11 bases lying between them. This CDR3 has 14 amino acids. Written as DNA, the CDR3 is TGCGCCAGCAGCCCGTCAAGCCGATCCTACGAGCAGTACTTC. Its protein product is CASSPSSRSYEQYF.

This chain connects TRBV13 to TRBJ2-3; D not certain. Germline V gene sequence: CDR1 PRHDT, CDR2 FYEKMQ (reference sequence). Trimming left V 4 bases short and J 4 bases short, with 12 bases between. The CDR3 contains 14 residues. The CDR3 protein is CASSSTATADTQYF. CDR3 DNA: TGTGCCAGCAGCTCGACTGCGACCGCAGATACGCAGTATTTT.